The clone carrying this T cell receptor (beta chain) was detected ten times or more. These data originate in a study of beta chain features in type 1 diabetes. The CDR3 has 15 amino acids. The trim removed 3 bases at V and 1 base at J, leaving 4 bases unmatched. CDR1 is GTSNPN, CDR2 SVGIG, per germline (reference sequence). Expressed TCRB transcripts were sequenced because the isolated RNA had all been reverse transcribed beforehand. Data came from immunoSEQ multiplex PCR; TCRdb stores just in-frame clones and leaves some out. The table includes some 240,000 clones, approximately 10% detected once. The origin of this receptor is a man between 18 and 35 years old in good health. The chain is built from TRBV30 and TRBJ1-5, with 9 nucleotides matching TRBD1. Sequenced sample: central memory CD4+ T cells from blood. The CDR3, as DNA: TGTGCCTGGAGCACAGGGGGCCGGAGCAATCAGCCCCAGCATTTT. It encodes CAWSTGGRSNQPQHF.